One T cell receptor (beta chain) is described in this entry. Its antigen remains unknown. The table came from immunoSEQ multiplex PCR; TCRdb's copy has only in-frame clones and leaves some out. The sample shows about 73,000 clones, 94% of them seen only once. This CDR3 is built from 18 residues. With 0 bases removed from V and 4 bases from J, the gap between germline ends came to 22 bases. Per the germline V gene, CDR1 is SGHRS and CDR2 is YFSETQ. This sample was included in a study of cytomegalovirus exposure and HLA in healthy donors. General study points: Within the approximately 110 validation repertoires, first-cohort TCR clusters tended to co-occur, according to a later analysis. Specificity of three CMV-associated chains for CMV antigens was verified in vitro.

The donors were part of the validation cohort of 120 subjects. That cohort was separate from the first cohort, which comprised roughly 670 subjects. The receptor's source is a woman aged 18-35 years in good health and CMV-seropositive. The chain joins TRBV5-1 to TRBJ1-1, with D possibly matching TRBD1 (5 bases). The specimen was PBMCs. CDR3 in DNA: TGCGCCAGCAGCTTGGATTGGGGCCTTGAGATTAGGGGCACTGAAGCTTTCTTT. This sequence encodes CASSLDWGLEIRGTEAFF.